This entry describes one T cell receptor beta chain. Its target is unknown. This sample is drawn from a study of a mutant IDH1 vaccine in newly diagnosed glioma. Across the whole study: The study started vaccination 4-6 weeks after radiotherapy alone, or with temozolomide cycles. Pretreatment consisted of radiotherapy, temozolomide, or both, with most receiving both.

The assay was immunoSEQ multiplex PCR, and TCRdb's table has in-frame clones only and misses some. The sample lists around 60,000 clones, less than 90% occurring once. Time point in this sample: week 35, safety follow-up. Mutant IDH1 20-mer peptide, at 300 ug, made up each vaccine dose, with topical imiquimod. Sequences were derived from PBMCs, sampled from a glioma patient whose treatment included an IDH1 peptide vaccine. This sequence originates from a man under 40 with glioma.

The DNA of the CDR3 is TGTGCCTATCGCGGGGGACCGAACACCGGGGAGCTGTTTTTT. Its protein product is CAYRGGPNTGELFF. This chain uses TRBV7-9 with TRBJ2-2; 7 bases line up with TRBD2. The CDR3 runs to 14 residues. Germline values: CDR1 SEHNR, CDR2 FQNEAQ (reference sequence). The J segment lost 0 bases and the V segment lost 11 bases, leaving 6 bases of the junction unmatched.